This entry describes one T cell receptor (beta chain). What it recognizes is unknown. This record comes from a study of cytomegalovirus exposure and HLA in healthy donors. Turning to the study itself: Among the approximately 400 genotyped donors, 81% were placed in the Caucasian-associated ancestry cluster.

CDR1 is SGDLS and CDR2 is YYNGEE in the germline V gene. V lost 4 bases, J lost 7 bases, and 7 bases stayed unmatched. CDR3 size: 15 residues. Overall study results and limits: In an earlier analysis, productive rearrangement rates for most beta V segments clustered near 87% or 30%. HLA restriction was apparent for most CMV-associated TCR beta chains in a later analysis. The presence/absence work took it that sequencing depth was about the same across donors.

Researchers ran the PCR with 60 Vbeta and 13 Jbeta primers. Produced via immunoSEQ multiplex PCR; TCRdb's table is partial and in-frame only. The sample lists around 100,000 clones; 74% were seen once. The genes are TRBV9 and TRBJ1-6; TRBD1 matches at 8 bases. The TCR originated in a man aged 45-65 years in good health and CMV-seropositive. Sequenced sample: PBMCs. The CDR3 sequence is CASSPYRGLNSPLHF. CDR3 sequence (DNA): TGTGCCAGCAGCCCGTACAGGGGGTTGAATTCACCCCTCCACTTT.